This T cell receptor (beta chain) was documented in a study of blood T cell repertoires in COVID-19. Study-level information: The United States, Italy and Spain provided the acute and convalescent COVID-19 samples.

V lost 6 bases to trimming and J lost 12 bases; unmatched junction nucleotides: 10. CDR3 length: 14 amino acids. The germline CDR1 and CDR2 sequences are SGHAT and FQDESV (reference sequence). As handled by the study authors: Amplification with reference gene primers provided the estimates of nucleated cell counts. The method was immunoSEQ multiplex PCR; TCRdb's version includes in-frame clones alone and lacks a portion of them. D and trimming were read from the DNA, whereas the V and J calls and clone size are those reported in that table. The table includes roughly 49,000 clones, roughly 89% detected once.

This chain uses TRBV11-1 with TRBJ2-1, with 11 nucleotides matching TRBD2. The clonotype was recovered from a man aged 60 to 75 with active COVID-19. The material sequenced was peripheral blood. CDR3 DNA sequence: TGTGCCAGCAGGGGGACTAGCGGAGTTTGGGGGCAGTTCTTC. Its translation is CASRGTSGVWGQFF.